Each of the 4 T cell receptor beta chains below was sequenced from the same sample in a study of prognosis after radiotherapy for stage I lung cancer. Multiplex PCR in two rounds served to amplify TCR beta CDR3 from genomic DNA. Individual primers that were specific to each TRBV and TRBJ gene served in first-round PCR. TCRdb fed the multiplex PCR reads into MiXCR, producing one record per CDR3 protein. The sample consists of around 16,000 distinct CDR3 sequences, around 42% of them appearing once. This sample comprised PBMCs, obtained before or after stereotactic body radiation therapy (not recorded which). The receptor set was obtained from a donor at least 50 years old with non-small cell lung cancer.

The chain joins TRBV20-1 to TRBJ2-1; TRBD2 matches at 11 bases. The CDR3 spans 14 residues. Trimming took 5 bases from V and 3 from J; bases not matched to a gene: 3. Germline CDR1 and CDR2: DFQATT and SNEGSKA (reference sequence). CDR3 in DNA: TGCAGTGCTCGACTAGCGGGAATCTACAATGAGCAGTTCTTC. Its translation: CSARLAGIYNEQFF.

This clonotype was seen at least ten times. The chain recombines TRBV19 with TRBJ2-6; D perhaps matches TRBD2 (6 bases). This CDR3 contains 17 residues. Trimming cost V 8 bases and J 0 bases, with 17 bases left between them. Germline V lookup: CDR1 LNHDA, CDR2 SQIVND (reference sequence). The CDR3 loop is CASRRGGEPSGANVLTF. Written as DNA, the CDR3 is TGTGCCAGTCGACGCGGAGGGGAACCCTCTGGGGCCAACGTCCTGACTTTC. Full variable domain (outside the CDR3, taken from reference TRBV19 and TRBJ2-6): DGGITQSPKYLFRKEGQNVTLSCEQNLNHDAMYWYRQDPGQGLRLIYYSQIVNDFQKGDIAEGYSVSREKKESFPLTVTSAQKNPTAFYLCASRRGGEPSGANVLTFGAGSRLTVL.

With regard to this clonotype: A junction boundary mismatches the germline segment, possibly from a read error. The rearrangement joins TRBV20-1 to TRBJ1-5; D is uncertain. The V gene's germline CDR1 is DFQATT and CDR2 SNEGSKA (reference sequence). CDR3 length: 12 residues. CDR3 DNA: TGCAGTTCTAGATCGGTGGGTCAGCCCCAGCATTTT. The encoded protein is CSSRSVGQPQHF.

This clonotype was seen ten or more times. The chain uses TRBV2 and TRBJ2-7; no clear D gene. The V end was cut by 1 base, the J end by 3 bases, with 16 bases between. Germline V CDR1 and CDR2: SNHLY, FYNNEI. The CDR3 covers 16 residues. The CDR3 DNA reads as TGTGCCAGCAGTGAAGACCTGATGTCCCGTCGCTACGAGCAGTACTTC. It encodes CASSEDLMSRRYEQYF. Full variable domain (remainder filled in from reference TRBV2 and TRBJ2-7): EPEVTQTPSHQVTQMGQEVILRCVPISNHLYFYWYRQILGQKVEFLVSFYNNEISEKSEIFDDQFSVERPDGSNFTLKIRSTKLEDSAMYFCASSEDLMSRRYEQYFGPGTRLTVT.